A selection of T cell receptor beta chains follows, all from one sample in a study of T cell changes during pregnancy in multiple sclerosis. Measured with immunoSEQ multiplex PCR; TCRdb has only the in-frame clones, and not every one. The sample consists of 45,000 or so clones, 75% to 95% of them appearing once. Sequenced here: CD8+ T cells from peripheral blood mononuclear cells, sampled after pregnancy. The receptors were gathered from a female donor with multiple sclerosis, enrolled in a pregnancy study. Each CDR3 is given with its conserved first and last residue. A D gene is named only where the DNA matches it firmly. Part of the rows lack a size; the others show once, few, many or a class for expanded clones.

V: TRBV7-9; D: NA; size: NA; J: TRBJ1-1; length: 12; CDR3: CASRGRRDEAFF; DNA: TGTGCCAGCAGGGGACGGAGGGATGAAGCTTTCTTT
V: TRBV12-5; D: NA; size: NA; J: TRBJ1-3; length: 17; CDR3: CASGLVRFRGSGNTIYF; DNA: TGTGCTAGTGGTTTGGTACGTTTCCGGGGCTCTGGAAACACCATATATTTT
V: TRBV28; D: TRBD2; size: NA; J: TRBJ2-5; length: 15; CDR3: CASSFRAGAGETQYF; DNA: TGTGCCAGCAGTTTTCGAGCGGGGGCCGGGGAGACCCAGTACTTC
V: TRBV10-1; D: NA; size: NA; J: TRBJ1-5; length: 13; CDR3: CALLRGEDQPQHF; DNA: TGCGCCCTTCTACGGGGGGAGGATCAGCCCCAGCATTTT
V: TRBV4-1; D: TRBD2; size: NA; J: TRBJ2-5; length: 15; CDR3: CASSQQAGGWETQYF; DNA: TGCGCCAGCAGCCAACAAGCGGGGGGGTGGGAGACCCAGTACTTC
V: TRBV6-5; D: TRBD1; size: NA; J: TRBJ2-7; length: 14; CDR3: CASSPGQVSYEQYF; DNA: TGTGCCAGCAGCCCGGGACAGGTCTCCTACGAGCAGTACTTC
V: TRBV7-8; D: TRBD1; size: NA; J: TRBJ1-1; length: 14; CDR3: CASLAGGLNTEAFF; DNA: TGTGCCAGCCTTGCAGGGGGCTTGAACACTGAAGCTTTCTTT
V: TRBV5-8; D: TRBD1; size: NA; J: TRBJ1-2; length: 13; CDR3: CASSFRQGIGYTF; DNA: TGTGCCAGCAGCTTTCGACAGGGGATAGGCTACACCTTC
V: TRBV7-9; D: NA; size: NA; J: TRBJ1-5; length: 16; CDR3: CASSSERTDSNQPQHF; DNA: TGTGCCAGCAGCTCAGAACGGACAGATAGCAATCAGCCCCAGCATTTT
V: TRBV6-5; D: NA; size: NA; J: TRBJ1-1; length: 13; CDR3: CASSYGGGGEAFF; DNA: TGTGCCAGCAGTTACGGGGGAGGCGGTGAAGCTTTCTTT
V: TRBV10-2; D: NA; size: NA; J: TRBJ2-7; length: 16; CDR3: CASSESGPLGVYEQYF; DNA: TGCGCCAGCAGTGAGTCTGGCCCTTTAGGGGTCTACGAGCAGTACTTC
V: TRBV27; D: NA; size: NA; J: TRBJ2-5; length: 14; CDR3: CASSPRDLRETQYF; DNA: TGTGCCAGCAGTCCCCGAGACTTGCGAGAGACCCAGTACTTC
V: TRBV6-5; D: TRBD1; size: NA; J: TRBJ2-1; length: 12; CDR3: CASSYGDSEQFF; DNA: TGTGCCAGCAGTTACGGGGACAGCGAGCAGTTCTTC
V: TRBV2; D: NA; size: NA; J: TRBJ1-1; length: 13; CDR3: CASSYYGQIEAFF; DNA: TGTGCCAGCAGTTATTACGGACAGATTGAAGCTTTCTTT
V: TRBV29-1; D: TRBD1; size: NA; J: TRBJ2-7; length: 13; CDR3: CSVPQGAGDEQYF; DNA: TGCAGCGTTCCTCAGGGGGCCGGCGACGAGCAGTACTTC
V: TRBV4-2; D: TRBD2; size: NA; J: TRBJ2-1; length: 16; CDR3: CASSQALAGAYNEQFF; DNA: TGTGCCAGCAGCCAGGCTCTAGCGGGAGCTTACAATGAGCAGTTCTTC
V: TRBV19; D: NA; size: NA; J: TRBJ2-3; length: 12; CDR3: CASTGAVDTQYF; DNA: TGTGCCAGTACAGGGGCCGTAGATACGCAGTATTTT
V: TRBV5-1; D: NA; size: NA; J: TRBJ2-7; length: 17; CDR3: CASSPMVGGVRAYEQYF; DNA: TGCGCCAGCAGCCCTATGGTGGGGGGAGTAAGGGCCTACGAGCAGTACTTC
V: TRBV27; D: TRBD2; size: NA; J: TRBJ2-1; length: 13; CDR3: CASSFPSGGDFFF; DNA: TGTGCCAGCAGTTTTCCTAGCGGGGGGGACTTCTTCTTC
V: TRBV19; D: NA; size: NA; J: TRBJ2-3; length: 14; CDR3: CASTSLQGTDTQYF; DNA: TGTGCCAGTACTTCCCTCCAGGGCACAGATACGCAGTATTTT
V: TRBV7-3; D: NA; size: NA; J: TRBJ1-2; length: 13; CDR3: CASSLNPGYGYTF; DNA: TGTGCCAGCAGCTTAAACCCAGGCTATGGCTACACCTTC
V: TRBV5-6; D: TRBD2; size: NA; J: TRBJ2-1; length: 15; CDR3: CASSYGPGLDYEQFF; DNA: TGTGCCAGCAGCTACGGTCCGGGACTAGACTATGAGCAGTTCTTC
V: TRBV15; D: TRBD1; size: NA; J: TRBJ1-1; length: 15; CDR3: CATSRVGTGNTEAFF; DNA: TGTGCCACCAGCAGAGTAGGGACAGGGAACACTGAAGCTTTCTTT
V: TRBV10-1; D: NA; size: NA; J: TRBJ1-2; length: 16; CDR3: CASSGGGRVKDYGYTF; DNA: TGCGCCAGCAGTGGTGGGGGCAGGGTCAAAGACTATGGCTACACCTTC
V: TRBV30; D: NA; size: NA; J: TRBJ1-2; length: 10; CDR3: CASNDYGYTF; DNA: TGTGCCTCCAATGACTATGGCTACACCTTC
V: TRBV6-5; D: TRBD1; size: NA; J: TRBJ1-5; length: 14; CDR3: CASSYSAGGQPQHF; DNA: TGTGCCAGCAGTTACTCGGCAGGGGGGCAGCCCCAGCATTTT
V: TRBV14; D: TRBD2; size: NA; J: TRBJ2-1; length: 16; CDR3: CASSQGQREEYNEQFF; DNA: TGTGCCAGCAGCCAAGGCCAACGGGAGGAATACAATGAGCAGTTCTTC
V: TRBV6-1; D: NA; size: NA; J: TRBJ2-7; length: 15; CDR3: CASSDRGLIVGEQYF; DNA: TGTGCCAGCAGTGATAGGGGCCTGATTGTGGGAGAGCAGTACTTC
V: TRBV27; D: NA; size: NA; J: TRBJ2-7; length: 13; CDR3: CASRPDNSYEQYF; DNA: TGTGCCAGCAGACCCGACAATAGCTACGAGCAGTACTTC
V: TRBV2; D: TRBD1; size: NA; J: TRBJ2-5; length: 12; CDR3: CASSDREETQYF; DNA: TGTGCCAGCAGCGACAGGGAAGAGACCCAGTACTTC
V: TRBV4-2; D: TRBD2; size: NA; J: TRBJ2-2; length: 18; CDR3: CASSQWTSGGAGTGELFF; DNA: TGTGCCAGCAGCCAATGGACTAGCGGGGGGGCCGGCACCGGGGAGCTGTTTTTT
V: TRBV7-2; D: NA; size: NA; J: TRBJ2-7; length: 13; CDR3: CASSLRRGHEQYF; DNA: TGTGCCAGCAGCTTAAGAAGGGGTCACGAGCAGTACTTC
V: TRBV7-9; D: NA; size: once; J: TRBJ1-1; length: 16; CDR3: CASSLWRTKTNTEAFF; DNA: TGTGCCAGCAGCTTATGGAGGACGAAGACGAACACTGAAGCTTTCTTT
V: TRBV4-3; D: NA; size: NA; J: TRBJ1-1; length: 15; CDR3: CASSQEGGMNTEAFF; DNA: TGCGCCAGCAGCCAAGAGGGAGGGATGAACACTGAAGCTTTCTTT
V: TRBV7-9; D: TRBD2; size: NA; J: TRBJ2-7; length: 13; CDR3: CASSPSGSYEQYF; DNA: TGTGCCAGCAGCCCCAGCGGGAGTTACGAGCAGTACTTC
V: TRBV10-3; D: NA; size: NA; J: TRBJ1-1; length: 15; CDR3: CAIRSPLGGGTEAFF; DNA: TGTGCCATCAGAAGTCCTCTAGGGGGTGGGACTGAAGCTTTCTTT
V: TRBV27; D: NA; size: NA; J: TRBJ2-7; length: 12; CDR3: CASSPSSYEQYF; DNA: TGTGCCAGCAGTCCGAGCTCCTACGAGCAGTACTTC
V: TRBV29-1; D: NA; size: few; J: TRBJ1-1; length: 14; CDR3: CSVESEGSGTEAFF; DNA: TGCAGCGTTGAATCAGAGGGCTCCGGCACTGAAGCTTTCTTT
V: TRBV19; D: NA; size: NA; J: TRBJ2-7; length: 14; CDR3: CASSWGASGGEQYF; DNA: TGTGCCAGTAGTTGGGGGGCTAGCGGCGGCGAGCAGTACTTC
V: TRBV25-1; D: NA; size: NA; J: TRBJ2-5; length: 16; CDR3: CASSEVGGGSSGTQYF; DNA: TGTGCCAGCAGTGAAGTAGGGGGGGGGAGCTCGGGGACCCAGTACTTC
V: TRBV27; D: NA; size: NA; J: TRBJ1-2; length: 15; CDR3: CASSLRDNRNYGYTF; DNA: TGTGCCAGCAGTTTAAGGGACAACCGGAACTATGGCTACACCTTC
V: TRBV4-3; D: NA; size: NA; J: TRBJ2-6; length: 16; CDR3: CASSQETGGGANVLTF; DNA: TGCGCCAGCAGCCAAGAGACAGGCGGTGGGGCCAACGTCCTGACTTTC
V: TRBV25-1; D: NA; size: NA; J: TRBJ1-1; length: 11; CDR3: CASRVISEAFF; DNA: TGTGCCAGCAGGGTAATCAGTGAAGCTTTCTTT
V: TRBV5-4; D: NA; size: NA; J: TRBJ2-1; length: 15; CDR3: CASSLPEVSGSEQFF; DNA: TGTGCCAGCAGCCTCCCCGAGGTCAGCGGCTCTGAGCAGTTCTTC
V: TRBV14; D: TRBD2; size: once; J: TRBJ2-5; length: 15; CDR3: CASSQATGGQETQYF; DNA: TGTGCCAGCAGCCAAGCCACGGGAGGCCAAGAGACCCAGTACTTC
V: TRBV27; D: TRBD2; size: NA; J: TRBJ2-3; length: 15; CDR3: CASRLTSGSGDTQYF; DNA: TGTGCCAGCAGGCTGACTAGCGGTTCAGGAGATACGCAGTATTTT
V: TRBV4-1; D: NA; size: NA; J: TRBJ1-2; length: 13; CDR3: CASSQPPTPGYTF; DNA: TGCGCCAGCAGCCAACCCCCGACTCCTGGCTACACCTTC
V: TRBV10-3; D: TRBD1; size: NA; J: TRBJ1-2; length: 15; CDR3: CAISERGQGNYGYTF; DNA: TGTGCCATCAGTGAAAGGGGACAGGGTAACTATGGCTACACCTTC
V: TRBV19; D: TRBD1; size: NA; J: TRBJ2-7; length: 13; CDR3: CASTWTGGNEQYF; DNA: TGTGCCAGCACCTGGACAGGGGGCAACGAGCAGTACTTC
V: TRBV28; D: TRBD1; size: NA; J: TRBJ1-1; length: 15; CDR3: CASSSRTGLNTEAFF; DNA: TGTGCCAGCAGCTCGCGGACAGGGCTGAACACTGAAGCTTTCTTT
V: TRBV27; D: NA; size: NA; J: TRBJ1-5; length: 15; CDR3: CASSLIGGGNQPQHF; DNA: TGTGCCAGCAGTTTAATTGGGGGGGGCAATCAGCCCCAGCATTTT
V: TRBV30; D: NA; size: once; J: TRBJ1-2; length: 13; CDR3: CAWSVRGFDGYTF; DNA: TGTGCCTGGAGTGTACGGGGGTTCGATGGCTACACCTTC
V: TRBV7-8; D: NA; size: once; J: TRBJ1-2; length: 15; CDR3: CASSLVATESYGYTF; DNA: TGTGCCAGCAGCTTAGTTGCGACGGAGTCCTATGGCTACACCTTC
V: TRBV4-2; D: TRBD2; size: NA; J: TRBJ2-7; length: 17; CDR3: CASSPPARLATSYEQYF; DNA: TGTGCCAGCAGCCCCCCCGCTAGACTAGCGACCTCCTACGAGCAGTACTTC
V: TRBV30; D: TRBD1; size: NA; J: TRBJ1-5; length: 15; CDR3: CAWSLGQGYEQPQHF; DNA: TGTGCCTGGAGTCTCGGACAGGGGTATGAGCAGCCCCAGCATTTT